One TCR beta chain is described in this entry. The CDR3 runs 13 residues. CDR1 is MNHEY, CDR2 SVGAGI, per germline. The V end was cut by 6 bases, the J end by 6 bases, with 15 bases between. TCRdb keeps only in-frame clones here, not all; method: immunoSEQ multiplex PCR. The repertoire consists of tens of thousands of clones, with roughly 96% occurring once and the leading ten covering 0.034%. This entry comes from a study of human thymus T cells. The thymus tissue came from resections taken during corrective heart surgery. Specimen: thymus tissue. The sequence was obtained from a girl in the first two years of life with a congenital heart defect but otherwise immunologically healthy. The chain recombines TRBV6-5 with TRBJ2-7, with D maybe TRBD2 (5 bases). As DNA, the CDR3 is TGTGCCAGCAGGCCGGCGGGCCTACGCGAGCAGTACTTC. Residues: CASRPAGLREQYF.